The subject of this entry is one T cell receptor (beta chain). Its target is not known. The data stem from a study of blood T cells in healthy people across ages. Findings and caveats of the study: Investigators viewed diversity estimates from one million T cells as underestimates, the study reported.

The use of a sample-barcoded 5' primer and a J-beta primer mix characterized a second PCR of about 7 to 12 cycles. TCRdb analysed the 5' RACE reads with MiXCR anew, one entry per CDR3 protein. The sample contains over 300,000 distinct CDR3 sequences, about half of which appear only once. With 8 bases removed from V and 1 base from J, the gap between germline ends came to 15 bases. Germline-derived CDR1 and CDR2 are MNHEY and SMNVEV (reference sequence). This CDR3 spans 15 amino acids. The clonotype comes from a man in his 60s in good health. Sequenced input: blood. The gene calls are TRBV27 and TRBJ2-1; TRBD2 is a possible D gene (6 bases). CDR3 sequence: CASGIAAQSYNEQFF. The CDR3 DNA is TGTGCCAGCGGTATAGCGGCCCAATCCTACAATGAGCAGTTCTTC.